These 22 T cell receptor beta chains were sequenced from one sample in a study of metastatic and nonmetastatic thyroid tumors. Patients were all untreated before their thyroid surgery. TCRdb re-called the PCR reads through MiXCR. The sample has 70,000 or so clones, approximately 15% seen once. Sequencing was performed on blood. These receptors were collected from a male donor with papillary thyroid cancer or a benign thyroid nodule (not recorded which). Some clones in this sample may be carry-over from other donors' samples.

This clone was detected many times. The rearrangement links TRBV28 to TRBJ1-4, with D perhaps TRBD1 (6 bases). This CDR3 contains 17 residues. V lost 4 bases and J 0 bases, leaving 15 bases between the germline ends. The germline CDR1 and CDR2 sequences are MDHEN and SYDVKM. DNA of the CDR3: TGTGCCAGCAGTTACAGGGAGGAGGGGGCAACTAATGAAAAACTGTTTTTT. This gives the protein CASSYREEGATNEKLFF. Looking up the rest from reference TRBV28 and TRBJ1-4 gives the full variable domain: DVKVTQSSRYLVKRTGEKVFLECVQDMDHENMFWYRQDPGLGLRLIYFSYDVKMKEKGDIPEGYSVSREKKERFSLILESASTNQTSMYLCASSYREEGATNEKLFFGSGTQLSVL.

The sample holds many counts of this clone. CDR3 bases: TGCGCCAGCAGCCAAGGGACCGGGGAGCTGTTTTTT. It translates to CASSQGTGELFF. This chain joins TRBV4-1 and TRBJ2-2; D gene uncertain. Germline assignment: CDR1 MGHRA and CDR2 YSYEKL. Between the trimmed V and J ends, which lost 1 base and 5 bases, there was a span of 2 bases. This CDR3 has 12 amino acids.

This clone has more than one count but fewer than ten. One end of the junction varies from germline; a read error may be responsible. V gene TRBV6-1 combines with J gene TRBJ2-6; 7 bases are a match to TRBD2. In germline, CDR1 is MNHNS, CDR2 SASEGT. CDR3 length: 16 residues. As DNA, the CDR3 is TGTGCCACTGGGAGGGTACTCACCTCTGGGGCCAACGTTCTGACTTTC. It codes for CATGRVLTSGANVLTF.

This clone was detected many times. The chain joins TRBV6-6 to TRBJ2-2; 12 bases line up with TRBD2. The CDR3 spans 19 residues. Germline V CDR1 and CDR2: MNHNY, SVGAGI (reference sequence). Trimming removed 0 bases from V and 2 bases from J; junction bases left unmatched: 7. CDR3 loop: CASSYSPRLAGDNTGELFF. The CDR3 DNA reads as TGTGCCAGCAGTTACTCCCCAAGACTAGCGGGAGATAACACCGGGGAGCTGTTTTTT.

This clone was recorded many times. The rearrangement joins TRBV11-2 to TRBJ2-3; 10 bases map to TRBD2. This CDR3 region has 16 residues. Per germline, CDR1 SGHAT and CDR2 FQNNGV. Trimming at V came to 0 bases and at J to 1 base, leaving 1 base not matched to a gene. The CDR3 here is CASSLDGTSGTDTQYF. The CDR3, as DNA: TGTGCCAGCAGCTTAGATGGGACTAGCGGCACAGATACGCAGTATTTT.

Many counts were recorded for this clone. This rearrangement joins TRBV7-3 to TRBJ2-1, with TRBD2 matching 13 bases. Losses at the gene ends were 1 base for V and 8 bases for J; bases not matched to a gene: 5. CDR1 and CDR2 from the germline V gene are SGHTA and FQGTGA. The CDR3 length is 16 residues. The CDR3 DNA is TGTGCCAGCAGCTTAAGTGGACTAGCGGGAGTCGATGAGCAGTTCTTC. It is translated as CASSLSGLAGVDEQFF.

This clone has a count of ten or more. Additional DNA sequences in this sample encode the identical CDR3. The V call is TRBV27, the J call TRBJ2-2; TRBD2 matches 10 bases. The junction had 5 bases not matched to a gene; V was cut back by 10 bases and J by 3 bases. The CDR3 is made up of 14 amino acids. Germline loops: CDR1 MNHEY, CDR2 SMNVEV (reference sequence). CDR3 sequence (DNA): TGTGCCATCAAGACTAGCGGGTACACCGGGGAGCTGTTTTTT. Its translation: CAIKTSGYTGELFF.

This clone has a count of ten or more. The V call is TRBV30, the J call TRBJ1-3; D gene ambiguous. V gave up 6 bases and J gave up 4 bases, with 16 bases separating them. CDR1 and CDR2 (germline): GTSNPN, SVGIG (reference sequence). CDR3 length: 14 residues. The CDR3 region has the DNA TGTGCCTGTGGCCCAGAGTTTAGCGGAAACACCATATATTTT. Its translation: CACGPEFSGNTIYF.

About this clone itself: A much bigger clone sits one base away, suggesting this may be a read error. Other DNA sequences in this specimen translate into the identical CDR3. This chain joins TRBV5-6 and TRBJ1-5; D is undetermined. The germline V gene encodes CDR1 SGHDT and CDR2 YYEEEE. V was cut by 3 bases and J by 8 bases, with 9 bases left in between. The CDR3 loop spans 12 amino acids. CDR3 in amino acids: CASSSDLEPQHF. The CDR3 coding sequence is TGTGCCAGCAGCTCTGATCTGGAGCCCCAGCATTTT.

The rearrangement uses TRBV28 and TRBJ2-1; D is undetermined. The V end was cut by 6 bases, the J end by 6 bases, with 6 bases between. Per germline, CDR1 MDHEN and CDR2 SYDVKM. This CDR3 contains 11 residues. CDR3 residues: CASRYTNEQFF. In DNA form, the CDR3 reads TGTGCCAGCAGATATACCAATGAGCAGTTCTTC.

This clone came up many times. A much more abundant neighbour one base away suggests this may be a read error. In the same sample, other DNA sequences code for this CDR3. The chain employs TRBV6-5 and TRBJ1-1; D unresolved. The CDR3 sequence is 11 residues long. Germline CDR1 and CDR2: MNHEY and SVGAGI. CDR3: CASSYVSEAFF. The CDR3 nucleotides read TGTGCCAGCAGTTACGTCAGTGAAGCCTTCTTT.

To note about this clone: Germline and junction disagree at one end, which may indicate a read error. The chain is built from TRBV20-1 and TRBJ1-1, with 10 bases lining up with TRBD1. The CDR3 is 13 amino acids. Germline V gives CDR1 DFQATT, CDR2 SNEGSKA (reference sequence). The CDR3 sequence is CGARGTGDTQAFF. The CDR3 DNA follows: TGCGGTGCTAGAGGGACAGGGGACACTCAAGCTTTCTTT.

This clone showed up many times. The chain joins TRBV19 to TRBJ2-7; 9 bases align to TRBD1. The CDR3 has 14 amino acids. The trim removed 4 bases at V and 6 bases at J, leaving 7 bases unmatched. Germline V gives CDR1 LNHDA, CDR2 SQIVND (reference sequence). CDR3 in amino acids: CASSTTGGPLEQYF. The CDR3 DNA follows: TGTGCCAGTAGTACGACAGGGGGGCCCCTCGAGCAGTACTTC.

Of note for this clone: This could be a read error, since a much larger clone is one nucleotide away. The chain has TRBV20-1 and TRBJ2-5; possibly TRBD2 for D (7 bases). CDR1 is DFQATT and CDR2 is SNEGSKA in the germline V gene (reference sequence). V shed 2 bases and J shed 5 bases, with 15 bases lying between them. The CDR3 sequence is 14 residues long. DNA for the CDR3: TGCAGTGCTAGAAGGGCGGGGGCAATTGAGACCCAGTACTTC. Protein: CSARRAGAIETQYF.

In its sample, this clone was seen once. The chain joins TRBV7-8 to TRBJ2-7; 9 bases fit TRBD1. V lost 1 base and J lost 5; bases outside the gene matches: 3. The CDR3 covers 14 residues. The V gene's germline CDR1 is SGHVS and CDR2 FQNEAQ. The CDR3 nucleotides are TGTGCCAGCAGCTTAGGAGGACAGGGGAACGAGCAGTACTTC. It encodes CASSLGGQGNEQYF. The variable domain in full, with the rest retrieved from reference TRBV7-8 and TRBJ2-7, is GAGVSQSPRYKVAKRGQDVALRCDPISGHVSLFWYQQALGQGPEFLTYFQNEAQLDKSGLPSDRFFAERPEGSVSTLKIQRTQQEDSAVYLCASSLGGQGNEQYFGPGTRLTVT.

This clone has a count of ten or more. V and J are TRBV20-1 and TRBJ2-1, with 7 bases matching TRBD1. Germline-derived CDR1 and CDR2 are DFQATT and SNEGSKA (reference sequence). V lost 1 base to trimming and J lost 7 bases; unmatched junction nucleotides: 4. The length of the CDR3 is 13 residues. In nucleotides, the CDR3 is TGCAGTGCTAGAGTTACAGGGGCGAATGAGCAGTTCTTC. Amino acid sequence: CSARVTGANEQFF.

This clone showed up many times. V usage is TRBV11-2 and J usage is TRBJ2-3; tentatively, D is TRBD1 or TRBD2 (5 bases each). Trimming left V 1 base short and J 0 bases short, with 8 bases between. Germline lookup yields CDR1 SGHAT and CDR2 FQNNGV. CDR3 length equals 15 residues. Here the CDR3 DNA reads TGTGCCAGCAGCTTAGTTGGGACGAGCACAGATACGCAGTATTTT. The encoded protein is CASSLVGTSTDTQYF.

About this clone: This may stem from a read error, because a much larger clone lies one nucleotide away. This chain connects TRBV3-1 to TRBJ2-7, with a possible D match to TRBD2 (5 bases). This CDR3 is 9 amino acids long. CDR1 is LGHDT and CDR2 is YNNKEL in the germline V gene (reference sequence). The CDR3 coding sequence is TGTGCCAGCATCCAAGAGGGGTACTTC. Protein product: CASIQEGYF.

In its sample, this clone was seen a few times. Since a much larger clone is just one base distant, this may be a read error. CDR3 DNA sequence: TGTGCCAGCAGCGCATACTCTATTTCTAACTATGGCTACACCTTC. Translating gives CASSAYSISNYGYTF. V gene TRBV9 combines with J gene TRBJ1-2, with no clear D. CDR1 and CDR2 from the germline V gene are SGDLS and YYNGEE. The CDR3 sequence is 15 residues long. Trimming took 3 bases from V and 0 from J, leaving 12 bases between them.

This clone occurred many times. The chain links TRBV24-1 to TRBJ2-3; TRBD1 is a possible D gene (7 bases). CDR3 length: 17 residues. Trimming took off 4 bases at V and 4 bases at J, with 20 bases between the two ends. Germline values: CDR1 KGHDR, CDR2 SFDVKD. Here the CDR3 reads CATSDTTGVREADTQYF. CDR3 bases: TGTGCCACCAGTGACACAACAGGGGTAAGGGAGGCAGATACGCAGTATTTT.

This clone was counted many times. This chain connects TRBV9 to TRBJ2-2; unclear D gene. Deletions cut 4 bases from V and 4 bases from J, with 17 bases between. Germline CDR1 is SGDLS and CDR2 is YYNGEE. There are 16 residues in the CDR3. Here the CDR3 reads CASSQDPRGVTGELFF. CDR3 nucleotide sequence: TGTGCCAGCAGCCAGGACCCGAGAGGCGTCACCGGGGAGCTGTTTTTT. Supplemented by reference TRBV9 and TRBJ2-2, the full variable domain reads DSGVTQTPKHLITATGQRVTLRCSPRSGDLSVYWYQQSLDQGLQFLIQYYNGEERAKGNILERFSAQQFPDLHSELNLSSLELGDSALYFCASSQDPRGVTGELFFGEGSRLTVL.

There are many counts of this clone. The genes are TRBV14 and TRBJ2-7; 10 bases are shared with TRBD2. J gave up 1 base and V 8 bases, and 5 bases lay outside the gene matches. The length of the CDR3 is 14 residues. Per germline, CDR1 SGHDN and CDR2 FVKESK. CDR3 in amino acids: CASGASGSSYEQYF. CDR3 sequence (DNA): TGTGCCAGCGGGGCTAGCGGGAGTTCCTACGAGCAGTACTTC.